Sequencing of this T cell receptor (beta chain) was carried out in a study of blood T cell repertoires in COVID-19. Profiling relied on immunoSEQ multiplex PCR, and the TCRdb table lists in-frame clones only, not all of them. The sample consists of some 150,000 clones, roughly 89% of them appearing once. The V gene's germline CDR1 is SNHLY and CDR2 FYNNEI. V was cut by 4 bases and J by 3 bases, with 14 bases left in between. The CDR3 length is 15 residues. Sequencing was performed on peripheral blood. The V call is TRBV2, the J call TRBJ2-3, with D unresolved. The receptor's source is a woman aged 40 to 50 with acute or convalescent COVID-19. The CDR3 nucleotides read TGTGCCAGCAGTGGTAGCAGTTGGTTGACAGATACGCAGTATTTT. This translates into CASSGSSWLTDTQYF.